This passage covers 5 T cell receptor beta chains from one sample sequenced in a study of post-analysis software for immune sequencing data. No cognate antigen is known for these TCRs. Included in the TCR beta cDNA libraries were unique molecular identifiers. TCRdb used MiXCR to reprocess the PCR reads, holding one entry per CDR3 protein. The table shows some 800,000 distinct CDR3 sequences, with 40% to 55% occurring only once. General observations from the study: Among four or five TRBV segments more frequent in patients than controls were TRBV5-6, TRBV5-1 and TRBV20-1.

Sequences were obtained from blood. Receptors originate from a girl aged 5-17 years with multiple sclerosis.

The chain joins TRBV24-1 to TRBJ2-3; 10 bases align to TRBD1. Looked up from germline, CDR1 is KGHDR and CDR2 is SFDVKD. Unmatched junction bases numbered 7, after V lost 4 bases and J lost 10 bases. The CDR3 consists of 14 residues. The CDR3 nucleotides are TGTGCCACCAGTGAGCGACAGGGGGCGAAGGCGCAGTATTTT. Translation: CATSERQGAKAQYF.

This clonotype was detected only once. V gene TRBV29-1 combines with J gene TRBJ1-1; weak D call: TRBD1 (5 bases). There are 12 residues in the CDR3. V dropped 5 bases and J dropped 0 bases, with 7 bases sitting between them. Per germline, CDR1 SQVTM and CDR2 ANQGSEA. The CDR3 reads CSVRGVNTEAFF. The CDR3 DNA sequence: TGCAGCGTTAGGGGCGTGAACACTGAAGCTTTCTTT.

The chain employs TRBV6-5 and TRBJ2-7; 7 bases align to TRBD1. Germline V gives CDR1 MNHEY, CDR2 SVGAGI. This CDR3 is built from 16 residues. After removal of 5 bases from V and 3 bases from J, the junction contained 13 bases not matched to a gene. The CDR3 region is CASSPPWTGKGYEQYF. The CDR3, as DNA: TGTGCCAGCAGTCCACCCTGGACAGGAAAAGGCTACGAGCAGTACTTC.

In this sample, this clonotype turned up once. V and J are TRBV11-2 and TRBJ2-3, with 9 positions matching TRBD1. V lost 7 bases to trimming and J lost 7 bases; unmatched junction nucleotides: 12. Germline CDR1 is SGHAT and CDR2 is FQNNGV. The CDR3 sequence is 15 residues long. The CDR3 DNA sequence: TGTGCCAGCACCCCTCGGACAGGGGAATTGTATACGCAGTATTTT. Its protein is CASTPRTGELYTQYF.

The chain recombines TRBV28 with TRBJ2-1, with D tentatively TRBD1 (8 bases). Germline loops: CDR1 MDHEN, CDR2 SYDVKM. The V end was cut by 8 bases, the J end by 15 bases, with 20 bases between. CDR3 length equals 12 residues. Written as DNA, the CDR3 is TGTGCCAGCCTACAGGGGGGGGCTAGATTGTTCTTC. This encodes CASLQGGARLFF.